This T cell receptor beta chain was found in a study of T cells in Graves' hyperthyroidism and ophthalmopathy (dated by TCRdb to the late 2010s). Background for the entire study: To identify distinguishing TCR V-J signatures, a discovery cohort of 100 or so patients was used, comprising 43 with Graves' ophthalmopathy and around 57 with stable Graves' hyperthyroidism. According to the paper, TCR Vbeta CDR3 sequencing was carried out on approximately 140 peripheral blood samples, which came from about 45 ophthalmopathy, about 75 hyperthyroidism and about 17 progressor patients. The approximately 100 discovery patients were randomly divided into training and test sets at a 7:3 ratio. Prospective prediction of ophthalmopathy was tested in an independent validation cohort of about 19 hyperthyroidism patients and 17 patients who later progressed to ophthalmopathy. Once sampling was done, hyperthyroidism patients were given methimazole at a starting dose of 30 mg daily, whereas ophthalmopathy patients were given high-dose intravenous methylprednisolone. In more than 5 Graves' hyperthyroidism patients, the study also compared T-cell repertoires from thyroid tissue with T-cell repertoires from blood. The research as a whole found: During validation, the model predicted progression to ophthalmopathy a median of roughly 7.1 months ahead of onset, with roughly 65% sensitivity and around 73% specificity. Ophthalmopathy was separated from stable hyperthyroidism by a 13 V-J signature model, with around 88% sensitivity and 81% to 82% specificity obtained in cross-validation and 80%/75% obtained in testing. Most expanded thyroid clonotypes (frequency above 0.001) were also detected in blood, suggesting blood repertoires may reflect thyroid immune responses. Sample size was not statistically predetermined, and investigators were not blinded to group allocation.

Reading from cysteine to phenylalanine, the CDR3 counts 14 amino acids. Just the 42-base CDR3 DNA is kept, in frame starting at base 1. V is cut by 5 bases and J by 1 base, and the space between the germline ends is 11 bases. The germline V gene gives CDR1 as SGHVS and CDR2 as FQNEAQ. Any patient with an uncontrolled infection, another autoimmune disease, pregnancy or lactation was excluded. Diagnoses were established on the basis of clinical symptoms, serum thyroxine and TRAb, thyroid ultrasound, and orbital computed tomography. Total RNA was extracted with Trizol reagent, and quality was checked on an Agilent 2100 Bioanalyzer. This clonotype was seen at least ten times. What antigen it recognizes has not been identified. Qualities for individual bases were not recorded, and no much larger clone is one base off. Amplification of TCR beta CDR3 regions was carried out from RNA transcripts. A first-round RT-PCR of the TCR CDR3 used the HTBI primer set with the Qiagen OneStep RT-PCR kit. Libraries were constructed in a second round of multiplex PCR, after which size selection and purification were performed. Libraries were sequenced paired-end with 100 bp reads on an Illumina HiSeq2000. The authors' pipeline ran thus. SOAPnuke was used to process the raw data, with reads discarded if the reads contained adapters or uncalled bases, had a mean Phred below 15, or lacked an exact constant-primer or identifier match. COPE v1.2.5 was used to merge high-quality paired reads, and clonotypes were defined as unique nucleotide sequences. MiTCR v1.1 was used to align clonotypes to the IMGT TRBV, TRBD and TRBJ reference segments. Only V-J combinations with frequency above 0.0001, covering about 99% of repertoires, were analysed. A TCS score was defined as the ratio of F50 (clonal expansion) to E x V (chaos), with BLOSUM62-based TCRdist applied between CDR3 peptides within each V-J. Welch's t-statistics and random forest reduced roughly 540 V-J features to about 12, which were used in a naive Bayes classifier (R e1071). The similarity between thyroid and blood repertoires was quantified using the Morisita-Horn index. TCRdb redid the processing of the public reads, applying fastp at Q25 and MiXCR, and retained in-frame beta chains. Rows are unified per CDR3 protein, each entry keeping the most common DNA and genes. The V and J calls follow TCRdb's processing rather than the paper's. Here the sample has over 650,000 distinct CDR3 sequences; 40% to 55% occur a single time. Of the sample, 7% to 7.5% falls within the top ten clones.

The sample was peripheral blood or thyroid tissue (not recorded which). The sequence joins TRBV7-8 to TRBJ1-2, with the D gene not confidently named. This clonotype was sampled from an adult man with Graves' disease, either hyperthyroidism or ophthalmopathy (not recorded which). The nucleotides read TGTGCCAGCAGCCGAGACAACCTTAACTATGGCTACACCTTC. Its coded protein is CASSRDNLNYGYTF.